The rows below give T cell receptor beta chains drawn from one sample of a study of beta chain features in type 1 diabetes. The data were produced by immunoSEQ multiplex PCR, yet TCRdb's version contains in-frame clones alone and is incomplete. The sample shows 240,000 or so clones, around 26% of them seen only once. The sequencing sample was made of central memory CD4+ T cells from blood. These TCRs come from a man aged 25-45 years in good health. Each CDR3 is given with its conserved first and last residue. The D gene is left open where the match is weak. The listing skips clone size in some rows; elsewhere it reads once, few, many or a size class.

D gene,clone size,V gene,J gene,CDR3 DNA,CDR3 protein
-,-,TRBV30,TRBJ1-5,TGTGCCTGGAGCAGACCCTATAGCAATCAGCCCCAGCATTTT,CAWSRPYSNQPQHF
-,-,TRBV5-1,TRBJ2-3,TGCGCCAGCAGCTTGGTTGAGACTAGTTCAGATACGCAGTATTTT,CASSLVETSSDTQYF
-,many,TRBV7-9,TRBJ2-1,TGTGCCAGCAGCTTAGCAGGCGTACCTGTAGGGAATGAGCAGTTCTTC,CASSLAGVPVGNEQFF
-,few,TRBV14,TRBJ2-7,TGTGCCAGCAGCCAAGACTTCGGTGACTACGAGCAGTACTTC,CASSQDFGDYEQYF
TRBD1,-,TRBV7-2,TRBJ1-5,TGTGCCAGCAGCTCCAAGACAGGGGGAAATCAGCCCCAGCATTTT,CASSSKTGGNQPQHF
-,few,TRBV11-2,TRBJ1-6,TGTGCCAGCAGTGGCTTGGCCCAATGGTCACCCCTCCACTTT,CASSGLAQWSPLHF
-,-,TRBV29-1,TRBJ2-3,TGCAGCGTTGATACTGCGACAGGCACAGATACGCAGTATTTT,CSVDTATGTDTQYF
TRBD1,-,TRBV11-2,TRBJ2-7,TGTGCCAGCAGAAACCTGGGACAGTCCGGCTCCTACGAGCAGTACTTC,CASRNLGQSGSYEQYF
-,-,TRBV7-2,TRBJ1-1,TGTGCCAGCAGCTTACGGGGGTTAAGGGGCATATCGAACACTGAAGCTTTCTTT,CASSLRGLRGISNTEAFF
TRBD2,-,TRBV7-2,TRBJ2-7,TGTGCCAGCAGCTTTAGTAGCGGGAGGTCCGAGCAGTACTTC,CASSFSSGRSEQYF
-,-,TRBV7-2,TRBJ2-2,TGTGCCAGCAGCTTAGGACTAAGCACCGGGGAGCTGTTTTTT,CASSLGLSTGELFF
TRBD2,-,TRBV5-4,TRBJ2-5,TGTGCCAGCAGCTTAGGTGGGACTAGCGGGCGGGGAGAGACCCAGTACTTC,CASSLGGTSGRGETQYF
-,-,TRBV7-2,TRBJ2-3,TGTGCCAGCAGCCCAATAAGCACAGATACGCAGTATTTT,CASSPISTDTQYF
-,few,TRBV5-1,TRBJ2-7,TGCGCCAGCAGCTTGGCCATCGGGACGGACACCTACGAGCAGTACTTC,CASSLAIGTDTYEQYF
-,few,TRBV7-2,TRBJ2-5,TGTGCCAGCAGCTTAGGAGGCCTGCGGGCGTTTCAAGAGACCCAGTACTTC,CASSLGGLRAFQETQYF
TRBD2,-,TRBV29-1,TRBJ2-5,TGCAGCGTTGTGGGTGGAGTAGCGGGAGGTGGCGAGACCCAGTACTTC,CSVVGGVAGGGETQYF
TRBD2,-,TRBV14,TRBJ2-1,TGTGCCAGCAGCCACTTCGGGACTAGTGACAATGAGCAGTTCTTC,CASSHFGTSDNEQFF
-,-,TRBV5-1,TRBJ2-7,TGCGCCAGCAGCTTGGATAGGACTAACTCCTACGAGCAGTACTTC,CASSLDRTNSYEQYF
-,-,TRBV10-3,TRBJ2-2,TGTGCCATCAGTGAGATGGAAGGGGAGCTGTTTTTT,CAISEMEGELFF
TRBD2,-,TRBV11-2,TRBJ2-1,TGTGCCAGCAGTACTGGGACTAGCGGGAGGGGGAAGCAGTTCTTC,CASSTGTSGRGKQFF
-,few,TRBV9,TRBJ2-5,TGTGCCAGCAGCGTAGAGGGCGAGGGTGGGGAGACCCAGTACTTC,CASSVEGEGGETQYF
-,few,TRBV7-2,TRBJ1-5,TGTGCCAGCAGCTTCGACACGGCCAGCAATCAGCCCCAGCATTTT,CASSFDTASNQPQHF
-,few,TRBV6-6,TRBJ2-7,TGTGCCAGCGGGGAGACTAGCTACGAGCAGTACTTC,CASGETSYEQYF
-,-,TRBV11-3,TRBJ2-1,TGTGCCAGCAGCGTAGGGGGAGTTGACAATGAGCAGTTCTTC,CASSVGGVDNEQFF
-,few,TRBV9,TRBJ2-5,TGTGCCAGCACCCCGACAGGACTAAAGGAGACCCAGTACTTC,CASTPTGLKETQYF
-,few,TRBV7-8,TRBJ2-3,TGTGCCAGCAGCTTAGGGGGCCTCGCAGATACGCAGTATTTT,CASSLGGLADTQYF
TRBD2,-,TRBV9,TRBJ2-1,TGTGCCAGCAGCGTAGACGGGGGAGGGCACAATGAGCAGTTCTTC,CASSVDGGGHNEQFF
-,few,TRBV5-1,TRBJ1-1,TGCGCCAGCAGCTACGTAGCGAACACTGAAGCTTTCTTT,CASSYVANTEAFF
TRBD2,-,TRBV6-1,TRBJ2-1,TGTGCCAGCAGGCCGGGGGGGTCCGGGTACAATGAGCAGTTCTTC,CASRPGGSGYNEQFF
-,-,TRBV7-2,TRBJ1-1,TGTGCCAGCAGCTTAGGGGGCGCGAACACTGAAGCTTTCTTT,CASSLGGANTEAFF
TRBD2,-,TRBV19,TRBJ2-5,TGTGCCAGTAGTTCTGGCGGGGGGGAAGAGACCCAGTACTTC,CASSSGGGEETQYF
TRBD2,few,TRBV10-3,TRBJ2-7,TGTGCCATCAGTGATGTCCCGGGGGGCGAGCAGTACTTC,CAISDVPGGEQYF